This record concerns one T cell receptor (beta chain) sequence. This receptor's antigen is unknown. The record has no base qualities; no much larger clone is one base away. V gives up 6 bases and J gives up 2 bases, and the segment between their germline ends measures 16 bases. The germline V gene gives CDR1 as SQVTM and CDR2 as ANQGSEA. Counted from cysteine to phenylalanine, this CDR3 has 14 amino acids. Only the CDR3 DNA stays, 42 bases, in frame from base 1. These data come from a study of T cell changes during pregnancy in multiple sclerosis (dated by TCRdb to between 2019 and 2020). Turning to the overall study: The study examined how the T cell repertoire changed over the course of pregnancy in women with multiple sclerosis.

Libraries were prepared through the immunoSEQ multiplex PCR assay. This is the immuneACCESS table as TCRdb keeps it, with only in-frame sequences that have V and J called. A part of the clones is gone; compared with another copy, unresolved V genes explain less than half, and the rest is unexplained. This sample is represented by about 110,000 clones; 75% to 95% of them were singletons. The ten largest make up around 1.6% of the sample. The specimen was peripheral blood, collected before pregnancy. The chain is encoded by TRBV29-1 joined to TRBJ2-5; TRBD1 is possibly the D segment (7 matching bases). The origin of this receptor is a female donor with multiple sclerosis, enrolled in a pregnancy study. CDR3 region: CSVGAGGIQETQYF. DNA sequence: TGCAGCGTGGGCGCAGGGGGGATACAAGAGACCCAGTACTTC.